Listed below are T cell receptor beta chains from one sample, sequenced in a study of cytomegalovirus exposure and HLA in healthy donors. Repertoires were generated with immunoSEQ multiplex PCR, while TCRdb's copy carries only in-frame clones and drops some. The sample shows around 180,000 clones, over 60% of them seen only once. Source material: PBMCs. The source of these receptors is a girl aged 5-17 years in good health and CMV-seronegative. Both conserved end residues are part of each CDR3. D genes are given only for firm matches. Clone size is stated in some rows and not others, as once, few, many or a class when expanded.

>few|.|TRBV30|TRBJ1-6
CAWSSAGQENSPLHF
TGTGCCTGGAGTTCGGCAGGACAAGAGAATTCACCCCTCCACTTT
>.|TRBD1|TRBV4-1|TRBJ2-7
CASSPGQGRDEQYF
TGCGCCAGCAGCCCCGGACAGGGGCGAGACGAGCAGTACTTC
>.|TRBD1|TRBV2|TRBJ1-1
CASSSRDRATEAFF
TGTGCCAGCAGTTCACGGGACAGGGCCACTGAAGCTTTCTTT
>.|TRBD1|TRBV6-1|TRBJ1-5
CASSAGQNNQPQHF
TGTGCCAGCAGCGCGGGACAGAACAATCAGCCCCAGCATTTT
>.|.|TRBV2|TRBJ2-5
CASSIGVKETQYF
TGTGCCAGCAGTATCGGGGTGAAAGAGACCCAGTACTTC
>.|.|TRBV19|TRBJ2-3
CASSMMGQGTDTQYF
TGTGCCAGTAGTATGATGGGGCAGGGCACAGATACGCAGTATTTT
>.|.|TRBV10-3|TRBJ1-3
CAISEWSPNSGNTIYF
TGTGCCATCAGTGAATGGAGCCCGAACTCTGGAAACACCATATATTTT
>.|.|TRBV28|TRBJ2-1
CASNLLRGNEQFF
TGTGCCAGCAACCTATTACGAGGCAATGAGCAGTTCTTC
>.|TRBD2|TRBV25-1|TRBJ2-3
CASSEIKAGGSTDTQYF
TGTGCCAGCAGCGAGATAAAAGCGGGGGGTAGCACAGATACGCAGTATTTT
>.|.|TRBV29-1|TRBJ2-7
CSVEEQYEQYF
TGCAGCGTTGAAGAGCAGTACGAGCAGTACTTC
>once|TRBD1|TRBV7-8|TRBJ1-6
CASSTRTGLDLDLGSSNSPLHF
TGTGCCAGCAGCACCCGGACAGGGCTGGACTTAGATTTGGGGTCCTCTAATTCACCCCTCCACTTT
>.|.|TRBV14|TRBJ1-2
CASRPSRNYGYTF
TGTGCCAGTCGACCCTCGAGGAACTATGGCTACACCTTC
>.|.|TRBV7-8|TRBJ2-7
CASSLDSHEQYF
TGTGCCAGCAGCCTGGACAGCCACGAGCAGTACTTC
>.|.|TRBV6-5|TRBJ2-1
CASSPSRGKEQFF
TGTGCCAGCAGTCCCTCCAGGGGCAAGGAGCAGTTCTTC
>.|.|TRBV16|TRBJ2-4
CASSPEGWSKNIQYF
TGTGCCAGCAGCCCCGAGGGCTGGTCCAAAAACATTCAGTACTTC
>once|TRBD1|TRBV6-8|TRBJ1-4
CASSPNSGTGRSPSNEKLFF
TGTGCCAGCAGTCCGAATTCCGGGACAGGGAGGTCCCCCTCTAATGAAAAACTGTTTTTT
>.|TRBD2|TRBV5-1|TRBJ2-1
CASRLAGAYNEQFF
TGCGCCAGCAGGCTAGCGGGCGCTTACAATGAGCAGTTCTTC
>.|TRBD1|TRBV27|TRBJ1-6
CASRGQGGGYNSPLHF
TGTGCCAGCAGGGGACAGGGGGGAGGATATAATTCACCCCTCCACTTT
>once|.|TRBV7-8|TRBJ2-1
CASRKSSGENEQFF
TGTGCCAGCAGAAAGTCATCCGGGGAAAATGAGCAGTTCTTC
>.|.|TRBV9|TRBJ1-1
CASSWAGNTEAFF
TGTGCCAGCAGCTGGGCGGGGAACACTGAAGCTTTCTTT
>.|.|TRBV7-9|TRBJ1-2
CASSLEWGGYTF
TGTGCCAGCAGCTTAGAGTGGGGCGGCTACACCTTC
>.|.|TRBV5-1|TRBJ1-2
CASSLVYRVIDYGYTF
TGCGCCAGCAGCTTGGTGTATAGAGTAATAGACTATGGCTACACCTTC
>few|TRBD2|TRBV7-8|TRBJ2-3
CASSLEAGARTDTQYF
TGTGCCAGCAGCTTAGAAGCGGGGGCCCGCACAGATACGCAGTATTTT
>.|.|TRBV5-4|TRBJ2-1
CASSLDSPSYNEQFF
TGTGCCAGCAGCTTGGACAGCCCCTCCTACAATGAGCAGTTCTTC
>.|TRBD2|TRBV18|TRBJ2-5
CASSPPSGQETQYF
TGTGCCAGCTCACCCCCTAGCGGACAAGAGACCCAGTACTTC
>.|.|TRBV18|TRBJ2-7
CASSLEGGHIEQYF
TGTGCCAGCTCCCTGGAAGGGGGACACATCGAGCAGTACTTC
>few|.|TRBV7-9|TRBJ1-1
CASSLEPGVGTEAFF
TGTGCCAGCAGCTTAGAGCCAGGGGTGGGCACTGAAGCTTTCTTT
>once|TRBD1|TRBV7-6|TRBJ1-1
CASSATGGGTEAFF
TGTGCCAGCAGCGCCACAGGGGGCGGCACTGAAGCTTTCTTT
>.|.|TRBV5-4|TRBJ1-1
CASSLRNTEAFF
TGTGCCAGCAGCTTGCGGAACACTGAAGCTTTCTTT
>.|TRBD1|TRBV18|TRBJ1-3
CASSPTGQGAVGNTIYF
TGTGCCAGCTCGCCGACGGGACAGGGAGCGGTTGGAAACACCATATATTTT
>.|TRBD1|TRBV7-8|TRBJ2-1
CASSPKRTGDNEQFF
TGTGCCAGCAGCCCGAAACGGACAGGGGACAATGAGCAGTTCTTC
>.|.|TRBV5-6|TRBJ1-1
CASSGGGRGNTEAFF
TGTGCCAGCAGCGGGGGGGGCAGGGGAAACACTGAAGCTTTCTTT
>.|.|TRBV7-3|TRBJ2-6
CASSDSSSGANVLTF
TGTGCCAGCAGCGACAGTTCCTCTGGGGCCAACGTCCTGACTTTC
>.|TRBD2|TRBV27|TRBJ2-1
CASSKVQAGGPHNEQFF
TGTGCCAGCAGTAAGGTTCAAGCGGGGGGGCCGCACAATGAGCAGTTCTTC
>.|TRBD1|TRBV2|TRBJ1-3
CASSVRQGLGNTIYF
TGTGCCAGCAGTGTCCGACAGGGGTTAGGAAACACCATATATTTT
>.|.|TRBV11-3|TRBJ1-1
CASSWGGNTEAFF
TGTGCCAGCAGCTGGGGGGGGAACACTGAAGCTTTCTTT
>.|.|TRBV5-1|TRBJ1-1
CASSKTQQILNTEAFF
TGCGCCAGCAGCAAAACTCAACAGATTTTAAACACTGAAGCTTTCTTT
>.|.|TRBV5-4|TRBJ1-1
CASSATGTGEAFF
TGTGCCAGCAGCGCAACGGGTACGGGTGAAGCTTTCTTT
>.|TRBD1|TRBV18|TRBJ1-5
CASSQSGTGYSNQPQHF
TGTGCCAGCTCACAATCCGGGACAGGATATAGCAATCAGCCCCAGCATTTT
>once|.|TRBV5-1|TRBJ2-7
CASSLADTYEQYF
TGCGCCAGCAGCTTGGCAGACACCTACGAGCAGTACTTC
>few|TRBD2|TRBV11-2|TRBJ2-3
CASSLGRGGLSTDTQYF
TGTGCCAGCAGCTTAGGGCGGGGGGGCCTTAGCACAGATACGCAGTATTTT
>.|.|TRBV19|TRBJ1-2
CASLRDIPYGYTF
TGTGCCAGTCTCCGGGACATCCCCTATGGCTACACCTTC
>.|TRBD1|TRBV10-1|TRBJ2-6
CASGPGTGNSGANVLTF
TGCGCCAGCGGACCCGGGACAGGGAACTCTGGGGCCAACGTCCTGACTTTC
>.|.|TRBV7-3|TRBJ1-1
CASSSTTGNTEAFF
TGTGCCAGCAGCTCTACGACAGGGAACACTGAAGCTTTCTTT
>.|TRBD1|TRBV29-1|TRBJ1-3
CSVATGVKGNTIYF
TGCAGCGTAGCTACAGGGGTTAAAGGAAACACCATATATTTT
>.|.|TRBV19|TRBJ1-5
CASSIVSFGQPQHF
TGTGCCAGTAGTATAGTATCGTTCGGTCAGCCCCAGCATTTT
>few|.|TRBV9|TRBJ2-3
CASSGERVTDTQYF
TGTGCCAGCAGCGGTGAAAGAGTTACAGATACGCAGTATTTT
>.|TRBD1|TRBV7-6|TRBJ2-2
CASSPRTGRGELFF
TGTGCCAGCAGCCCGCGGACAGGTCGAGGGGAGCTGTTTTTT
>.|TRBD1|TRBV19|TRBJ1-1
CASSMSAGGTEAFF
TGTGCCAGTAGTATGTCGGCAGGGGGCACTGAAGCTTTCTTT
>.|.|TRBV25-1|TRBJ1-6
CASSGPRGNSPLHF
TGTGCCAGCAGTGGGCCCCGGGGGAATTCACCCCTCCACTTT
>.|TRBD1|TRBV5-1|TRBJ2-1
CASSPGQGSYNEQFF
TGCGCCAGCTCCCCTGGACAGGGCTCCTACAATGAGCAGTTCTTC
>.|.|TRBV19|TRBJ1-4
CASTGPKEKLFF
TGTGCCAGTACTGGGCCGAAGGAAAAACTGTTTTTT
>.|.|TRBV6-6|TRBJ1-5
CASSFGQQWSNQPQHF
TGTGCCAGCAGTTTCGGACAGCAGTGGTCCAATCAGCCCCAGCATTTT
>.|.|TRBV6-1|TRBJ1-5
CASSFENQPQHF
TGTGCCAGCAGTTTTGAGAATCAGCCCCAGCATTTT
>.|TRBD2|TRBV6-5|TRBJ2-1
CASSYSTLAGDNEQFF
TGTGCCAGCAGTTACTCAACACTAGCGGGCGACAATGAGCAGTTCTTC
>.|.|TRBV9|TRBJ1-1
CASSPRVYMNTEAFF
TGTGCCAGCAGCCCCCGGGTTTATATGAACACTGAAGCTTTCTTT
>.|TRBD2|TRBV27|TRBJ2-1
CASSFLLAGVGNEQFF
TGTGCCAGCAGTTTCCTACTAGCGGGGGTCGGCAATGAGCAGTTCTTC
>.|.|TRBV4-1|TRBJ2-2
CASSPRGPPPNTGELFF
TGCGCCAGCAGCCCACGGGGTCCCCCCCCGAACACCGGGGAGCTGTTTTTT
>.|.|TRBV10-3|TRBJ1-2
CAISAGEGGYTF
TGTGCCATCAGTGCCGGGGAAGGAGGCTACACCTTC